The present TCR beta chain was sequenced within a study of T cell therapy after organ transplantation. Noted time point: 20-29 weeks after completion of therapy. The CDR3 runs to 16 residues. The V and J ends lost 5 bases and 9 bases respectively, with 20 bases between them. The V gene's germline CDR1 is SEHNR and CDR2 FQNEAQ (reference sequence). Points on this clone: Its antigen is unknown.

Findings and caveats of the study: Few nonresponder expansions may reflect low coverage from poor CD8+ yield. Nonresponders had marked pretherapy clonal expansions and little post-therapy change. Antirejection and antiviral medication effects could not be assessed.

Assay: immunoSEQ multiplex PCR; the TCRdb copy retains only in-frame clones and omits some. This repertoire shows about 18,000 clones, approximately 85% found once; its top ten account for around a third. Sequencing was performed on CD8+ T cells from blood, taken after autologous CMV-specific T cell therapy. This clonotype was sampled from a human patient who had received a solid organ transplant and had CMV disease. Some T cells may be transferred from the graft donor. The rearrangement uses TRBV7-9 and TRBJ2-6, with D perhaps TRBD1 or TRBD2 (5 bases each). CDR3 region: CASSPRWDGDGNVLTF. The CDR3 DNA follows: TGTGCCAGCAGCCCTAGGTGGGACGGGGATGGCAACGTCCTGACTTTC.